This T cell receptor (beta chain) originates from a study of post-analysis software for immune sequencing data (dated by TCRdb to the mid-2010s). For the wider study: Disease courses on record covered relapsing-remitting, secondary progressive and progressive-relapsing multiple sclerosis, though some patients had no subtype annotation. The patient repertoires were compared against about a dozen previously published healthy control repertoires obtained from donors aged roughly 6 to 28 years. A subset of samples was prepared in parallel using single-end sample barcoding, then pooled and co-amplified after Illumina adapter ligation.

Concerning this clonotype: It has no known antigen specificity. No much larger clone exists at a distance of one base, and base qualities are not known.

The library was obtained by PCR. The sample was run on an Illumina HiSeq 2500. Unique molecular identifiers were incorporated into TCR beta cDNA libraries to reduce PCR and sequencing biases. Some 500,000 cDNA molecules were obtained per 1 to 10 million input T cells, so each molecule approximated one T cell. The patient libraries were prepared and sequenced using the same protocol as the earlier healthy control dataset. Samples belonging to the same batch were prepared together, multiplexed and sequenced on a shared HiSeq lane. Per the original workflow: MIGEC was used to process the raw barcoded reads, and molecular identifier groups with only a single read were discarded before consensus assembly and CDR3 extraction. Clonotype tables were post-analysed with VDJtools, normalizing diversity by down-sampling all datasets to the smallest sample size. To correct batch-related cross-sample contamination, repertoire overlap clustering matched CDR3 amino acid sequences but not nucleotide sequences. The raw public data were reprocessed by TCRdb itself: fastp quality trimming at Q25, MiXCR clonotype calling, in-frame beta chains only. Each record represents a unique CDR3 protein, reported with the most common genes and DNA among its rows. The V and J calls and clone size come from TCRdb's table, not from the authors' own analysis. The sample table holds roughly 700,000 distinct CDR3 sequences, of which 30% were seen once. 0.56% of the sample comes from the top ten.

To demonstrate the VDJtools post-analysis software, TCR beta repertoires were profiled from the peripheral blood of roughly 12 young patients with multiple sclerosis. Multiple sclerosis patients were children and adolescents aged 6 to 15 years. The investigation overall reported the following: When samples were clustered directly using the F measure, samples prepared in the same batch co-clustered strongly, which prompted a batch-effect correction. Four or five TRBV segments, including TRBV5-6, TRBV5-1 and TRBV20-1, were significantly more frequent in patients than controls. Multiple sclerosis patients had significantly lower normalized Chao1 diversity than controls, a result that suggests substantial peripheral T-cell clonal expansion. The control group was slightly older than the multiple sclerosis patient group.

The CDR3 covers 13 residues, taking in both the cysteine and the phenylalanine. This entry keeps only the CDR3 DNA: 39 bases, framed from base 1. The germline V gene (reference sequence) supplies CDR1 DFQATT and CDR2 SNEGSKA. V has 4 bases trimmed and J has 3 bases trimmed; junction bases matching no gene number 4. The V gene is TRBV20-1 and the J gene is TRBJ2-5, with 8 bases matching TRBD2. Source material: blood. This TCR came from a girl aged 5-17 years with multiple sclerosis. The bases are TGCAGTGCTATCGGGAGGGCCAAAGAGACCCAGTACTTC. It translates to CSAIGRAKETQYF.